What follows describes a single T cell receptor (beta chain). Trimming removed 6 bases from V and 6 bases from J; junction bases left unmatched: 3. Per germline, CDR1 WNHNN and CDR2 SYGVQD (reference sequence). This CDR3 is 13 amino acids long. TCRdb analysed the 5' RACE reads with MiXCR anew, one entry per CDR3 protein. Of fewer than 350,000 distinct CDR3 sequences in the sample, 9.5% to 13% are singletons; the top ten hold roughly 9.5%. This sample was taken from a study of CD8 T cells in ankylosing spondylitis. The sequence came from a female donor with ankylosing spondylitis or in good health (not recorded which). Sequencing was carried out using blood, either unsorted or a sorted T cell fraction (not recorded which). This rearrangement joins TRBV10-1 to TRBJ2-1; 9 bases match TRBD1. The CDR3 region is CASSGQGSNEQFF. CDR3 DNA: TGCGCCAGCAGCGGACAGGGGAGCAATGAGCAGTTCTTC.